The T cell receptor (beta chain) described here comes from a study of blood T cell repertoires in COVID-19. This CDR3 comprises 19 residues. Profiled with immunoSEQ multiplex PCR; TCRdb holds only in-frame clones, not every one. This table holds 300,000 or so clones, more than 80% found once. The sample consisted of peripheral blood. The V gene is TRBV21-1, the J gene TRBJ2-2; the table's D gene call, TRBD2, was not cross checked with the DNA. TRBV21-1 is recorded as a pseudogene. The TCR comes from a middle-aged woman with acute or convalescent COVID-19. CDR3 sequence: CASSINKPKRGRRTGELFF. The CDR3 DNA follows: TGTGCCAGCAGCATCAATAAACCTAAGCGGGGGAGGAGAACCGGGGAGCTGTTTTTT.